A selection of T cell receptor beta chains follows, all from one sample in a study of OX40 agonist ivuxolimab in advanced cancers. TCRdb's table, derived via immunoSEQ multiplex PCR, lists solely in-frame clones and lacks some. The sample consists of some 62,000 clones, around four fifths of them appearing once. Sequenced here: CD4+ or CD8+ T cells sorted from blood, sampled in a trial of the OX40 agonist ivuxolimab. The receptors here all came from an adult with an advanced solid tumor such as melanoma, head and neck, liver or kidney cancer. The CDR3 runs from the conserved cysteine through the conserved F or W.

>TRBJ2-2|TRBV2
CASRDRQNTGELFF
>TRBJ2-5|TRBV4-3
CASSQDQRETQYF
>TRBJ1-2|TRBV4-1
CASRPAVSYGYTF
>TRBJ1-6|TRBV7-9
CASSLDGGSPLHF
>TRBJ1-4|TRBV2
CASRNSGTGGKLFF
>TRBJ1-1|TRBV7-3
CASSLIGGTEAFF
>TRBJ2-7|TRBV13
CASSIIPGLAGSYEQYF
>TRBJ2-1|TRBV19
CASSIAGGLTPYNEQFF
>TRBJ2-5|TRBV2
CASKQLAEETQYF
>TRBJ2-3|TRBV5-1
CASSPPGISSSTDTQYF
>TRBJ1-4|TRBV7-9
CASSLATGNEKLFF
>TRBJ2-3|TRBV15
CATSRDVGHRTDTQYF
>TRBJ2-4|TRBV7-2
CASSSGGLGSQYF
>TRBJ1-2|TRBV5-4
CASSPVSGTGNYGYTF
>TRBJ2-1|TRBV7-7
CASSLALADYNEQFF
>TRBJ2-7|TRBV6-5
CASSYSASGGYEQYF
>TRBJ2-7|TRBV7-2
CASSPRGPEEQYF
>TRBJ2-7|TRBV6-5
CASSERAPYEQYF
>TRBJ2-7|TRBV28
CASSSPGLAGSLPYEQYF
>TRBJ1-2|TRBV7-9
CASSLALDRSRNYGYTF
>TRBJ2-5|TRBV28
CASSLRLDGETQYF
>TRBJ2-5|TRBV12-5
CASGLQGESAGQETQYF
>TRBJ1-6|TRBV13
CASSQGGRGISSPLHF
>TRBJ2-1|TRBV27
CASSLAGGVNEQFF
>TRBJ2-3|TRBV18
CASSPLRVVLADTQYF
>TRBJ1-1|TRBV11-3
CASSLEGGSTEAFF
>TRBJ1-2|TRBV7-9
CASSFGTGVYGYTF
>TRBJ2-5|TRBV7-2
CASSLAGGRASETQYF
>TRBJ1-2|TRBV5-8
CAIRIGQHYGYTF
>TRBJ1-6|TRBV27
CASSFGSGNSPLHF
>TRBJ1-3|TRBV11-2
CASSPRGFSGNTIYF
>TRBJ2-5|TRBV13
CASSLRRYQSKEETQYF
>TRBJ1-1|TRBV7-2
CASSLGMGNTEAFF
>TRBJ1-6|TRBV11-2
CASSLTGRAGPYNSPLHF
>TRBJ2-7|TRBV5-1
CASSGGRNYEQYF
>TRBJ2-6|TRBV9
CASSVGRNSGANVLTF
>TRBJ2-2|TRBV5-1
CASSLEVSGELFF
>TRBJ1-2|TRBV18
CASSPVGENYGYTF
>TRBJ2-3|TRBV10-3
CAISAGQGTDTQYF
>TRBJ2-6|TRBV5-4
CASRRLQGSGANVLTF
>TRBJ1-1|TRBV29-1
CSVRTGGNTEAFF
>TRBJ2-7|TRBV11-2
CASSLDLGRQYF
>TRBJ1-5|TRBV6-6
CASSLTGAGQPQHF
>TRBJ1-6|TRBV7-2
CASSLNSPLHF
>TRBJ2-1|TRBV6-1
CASSEEGRLAVDEQFF